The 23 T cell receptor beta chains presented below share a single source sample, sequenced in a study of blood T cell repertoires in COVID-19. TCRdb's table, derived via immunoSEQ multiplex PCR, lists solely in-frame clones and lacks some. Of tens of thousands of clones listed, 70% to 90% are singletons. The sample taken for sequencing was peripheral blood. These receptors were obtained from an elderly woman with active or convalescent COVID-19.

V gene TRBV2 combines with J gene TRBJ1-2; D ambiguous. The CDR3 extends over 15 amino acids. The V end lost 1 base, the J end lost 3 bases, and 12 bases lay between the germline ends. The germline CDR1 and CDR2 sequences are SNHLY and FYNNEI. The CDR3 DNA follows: TGTGCCAGCAGTGAAGGAGGCGGCAGCTACTATGGCTACACCTTC. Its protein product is CASSEGGGSYYGYTF.

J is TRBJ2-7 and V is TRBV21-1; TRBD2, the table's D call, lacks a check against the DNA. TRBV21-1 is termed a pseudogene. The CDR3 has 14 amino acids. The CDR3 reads CASSKRAPSYEQYF. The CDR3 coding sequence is TGTGCCAGCAGTAAGAGGGCACCGTCCTACGAGCAGTACTTC.

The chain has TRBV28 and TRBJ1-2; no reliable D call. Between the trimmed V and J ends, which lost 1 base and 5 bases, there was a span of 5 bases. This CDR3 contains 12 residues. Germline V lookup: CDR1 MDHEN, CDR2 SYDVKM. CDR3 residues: CASSLYEYGYTF. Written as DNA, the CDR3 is TGTGCCAGCAGTTTATATGAGTATGGCTACACCTTC.

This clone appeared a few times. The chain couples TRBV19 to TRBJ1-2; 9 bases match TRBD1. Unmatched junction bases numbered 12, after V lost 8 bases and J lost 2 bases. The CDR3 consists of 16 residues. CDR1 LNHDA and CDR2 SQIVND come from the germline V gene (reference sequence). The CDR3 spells CASSSLRDRDNYGYTF. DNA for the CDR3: TGTGCCAGTTCCTCCCTCCGGGACAGGGACAACTATGGCTACACCTTC.

CDR3 region: CASSISPVEYYEQYF. CDR3 bases: TGTGCCAGTAGTATAAGTCCCGTGGAGTACTACGAGCAGTACTTC. The J gene is TRBJ2-7, the V gene TRBV19; D remains ambiguous. The CDR3 sequence is 15 residues long. Trimming took off 2 bases at V and 3 bases at J, with 14 bases between the two ends. Germline CDR1 LNHDA, CDR2 SQIVND (reference sequence).

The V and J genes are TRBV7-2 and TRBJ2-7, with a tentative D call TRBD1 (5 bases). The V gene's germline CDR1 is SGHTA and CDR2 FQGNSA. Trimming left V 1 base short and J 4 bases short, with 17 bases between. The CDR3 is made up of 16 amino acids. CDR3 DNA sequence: TGTGCCAGCAGCTTAGAAGGGTGGGGCGCGGAGTACGAGCAGTACTTC. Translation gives CASSLEGWGAEYEQYF.

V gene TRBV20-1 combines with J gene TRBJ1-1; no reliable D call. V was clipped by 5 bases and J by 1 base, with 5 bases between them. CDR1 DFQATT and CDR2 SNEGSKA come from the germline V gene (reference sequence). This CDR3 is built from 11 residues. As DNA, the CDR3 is TGCAGTGCTGAGGGGAACACTGAAGCTTTCTTT. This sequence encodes CSAEGNTEAFF.

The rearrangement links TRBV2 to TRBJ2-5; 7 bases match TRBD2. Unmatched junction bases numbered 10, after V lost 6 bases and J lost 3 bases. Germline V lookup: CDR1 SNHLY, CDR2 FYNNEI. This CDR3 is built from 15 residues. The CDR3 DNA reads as TGTGCCAGCAGGGCCCTACTCGCGGGGGAAGAGACCCAGTACTTC. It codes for CASRALLAGEETQYF.

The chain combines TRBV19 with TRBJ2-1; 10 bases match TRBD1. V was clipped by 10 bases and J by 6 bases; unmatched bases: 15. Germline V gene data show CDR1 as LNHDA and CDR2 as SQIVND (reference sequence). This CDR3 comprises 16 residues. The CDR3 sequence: CATSPWGQGISNEQFF. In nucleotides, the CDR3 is TGTGCCACCTCACCCTGGGGACAGGGGATATCCAATGAGCAGTTCTTC.

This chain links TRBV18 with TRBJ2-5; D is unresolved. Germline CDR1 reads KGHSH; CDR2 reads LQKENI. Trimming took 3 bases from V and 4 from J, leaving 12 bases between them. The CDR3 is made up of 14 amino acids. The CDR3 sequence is CASSPSNIGETQYF. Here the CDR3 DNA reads TGTGCCAGCTCACCTAGCAACATTGGAGAGACCCAGTACTTC.

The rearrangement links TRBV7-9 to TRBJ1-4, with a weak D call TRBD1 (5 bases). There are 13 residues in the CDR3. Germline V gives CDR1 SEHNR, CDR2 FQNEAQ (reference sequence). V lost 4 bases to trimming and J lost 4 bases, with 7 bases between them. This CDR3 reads CASSSQDNEKLFF. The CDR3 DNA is TGTGCCAGCAGCTCACAGGATAATGAAAAACTGTTTTTT.

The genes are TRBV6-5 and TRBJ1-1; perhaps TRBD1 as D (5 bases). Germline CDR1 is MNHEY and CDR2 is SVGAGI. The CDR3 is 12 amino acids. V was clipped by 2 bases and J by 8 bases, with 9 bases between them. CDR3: CASSYTPGEAFF. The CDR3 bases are TGTGCCAGCAGTTACACTCCAGGGGAAGCTTTCTTT.

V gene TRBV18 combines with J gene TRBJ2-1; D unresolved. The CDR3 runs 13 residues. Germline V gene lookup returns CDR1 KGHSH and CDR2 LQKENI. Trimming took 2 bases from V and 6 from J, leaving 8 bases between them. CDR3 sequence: CASSPSQVNEQFF. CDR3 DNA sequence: TGTGCCAGCTCACCATCGCAGGTCAATGAGCAGTTCTTC. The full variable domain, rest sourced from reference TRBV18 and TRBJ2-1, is NAGVMQNPRHLVRRRGQEARLRCSPMKGHSHVYWYRQLPEEGLKFMVYLQKENIIDESGMPKERFSAEFPKEGPSILRIQQVVRGDSAAYFCASSPSQVNEQFFGPGTRLTVL.

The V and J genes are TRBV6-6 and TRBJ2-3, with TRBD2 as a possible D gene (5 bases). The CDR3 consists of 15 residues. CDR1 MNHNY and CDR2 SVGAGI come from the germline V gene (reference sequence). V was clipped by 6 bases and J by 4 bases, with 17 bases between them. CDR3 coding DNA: TGTGCCAGCAGGCCCGCGGGTGGTGCTGCAGATACGCAGTATTTT. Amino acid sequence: CASRPAGGAADTQYF.

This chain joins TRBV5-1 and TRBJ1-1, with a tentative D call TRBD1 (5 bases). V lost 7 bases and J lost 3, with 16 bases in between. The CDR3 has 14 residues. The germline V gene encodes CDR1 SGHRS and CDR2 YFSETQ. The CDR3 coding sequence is TGCGCCAGCGGACCCTACGGGGGGGACACTGAAGCTTTCTTT. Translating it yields CASGPYGGDTEAFF.

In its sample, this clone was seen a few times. CDR3 nucleotides: TGTGCCAGCAGTTACGAGACAGGGAACACCGGGGAGCTGTTTTTT. Translating gives CASSYETGNTGELFF. This chain links TRBV6-5 with TRBJ2-2; D possibly corresponds to TRBD1 (6 bases). This CDR3 has 15 residues. Germline CDR1 and CDR2: MNHEY and SVGAGI. Trimming removed 2 bases from V and 1 base from J, with 8 bases in between.

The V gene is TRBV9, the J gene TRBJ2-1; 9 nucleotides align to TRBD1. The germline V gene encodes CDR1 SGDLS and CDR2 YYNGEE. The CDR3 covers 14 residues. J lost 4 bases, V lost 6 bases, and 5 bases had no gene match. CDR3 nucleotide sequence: TGTGCCAGCAACCAGGGACAGGGTTACAATGAGCAGTTCTTC. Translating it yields CASNQGQGYNEQFF.

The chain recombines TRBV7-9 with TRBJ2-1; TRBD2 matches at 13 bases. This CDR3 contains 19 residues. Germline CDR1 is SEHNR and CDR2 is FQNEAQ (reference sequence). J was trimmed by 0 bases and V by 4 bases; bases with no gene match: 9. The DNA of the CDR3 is TGTGCCAGCAGCTCGGGACTAGCGGGGCTTTCAAGCTCCTACAATGAGCAGTTCTTC. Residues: CASSSGLAGLSSSYNEQFF.

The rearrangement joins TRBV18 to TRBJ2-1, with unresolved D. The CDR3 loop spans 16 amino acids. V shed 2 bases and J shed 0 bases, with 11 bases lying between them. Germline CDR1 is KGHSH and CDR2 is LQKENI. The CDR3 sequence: CASSPTAASSYNEQFF. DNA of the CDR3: TGTGCCAGCTCACCAACCGCCGCGAGCTCCTACAATGAGCAGTTCTTC.

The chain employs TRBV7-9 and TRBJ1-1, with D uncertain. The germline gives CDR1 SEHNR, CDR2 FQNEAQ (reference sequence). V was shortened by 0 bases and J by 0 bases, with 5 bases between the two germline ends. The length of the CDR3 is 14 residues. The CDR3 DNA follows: TGTGCCAGCAGCTTAGCGCGCATGAACACTGAAGCTTTCTTT. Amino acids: CASSLARMNTEAFF.

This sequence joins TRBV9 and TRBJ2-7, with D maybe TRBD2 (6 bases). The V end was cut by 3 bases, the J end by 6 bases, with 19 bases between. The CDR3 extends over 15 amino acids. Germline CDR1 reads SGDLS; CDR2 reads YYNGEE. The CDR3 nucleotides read TGTGCCAGCAGCGCCACTCCTGGAGGGCCGGGCGAGCAGTACTTC. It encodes CASSATPGGPGEQYF.

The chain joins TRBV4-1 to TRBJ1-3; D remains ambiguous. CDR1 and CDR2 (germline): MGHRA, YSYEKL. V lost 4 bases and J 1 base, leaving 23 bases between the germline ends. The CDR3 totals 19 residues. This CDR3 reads CASSPRLRDLHRSGNTIYF. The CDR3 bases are TGCGCCAGCAGCCCGCGCCTTCGGGATCTGCACCGATCTGGAAACACCATATATTTT.

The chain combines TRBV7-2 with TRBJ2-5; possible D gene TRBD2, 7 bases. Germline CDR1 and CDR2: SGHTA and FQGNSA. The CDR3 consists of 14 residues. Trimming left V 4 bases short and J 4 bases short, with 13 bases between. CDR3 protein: CASSSMGGPETQYF. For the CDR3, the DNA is TGTGCCAGCAGCTCGATGGGGGGGCCAGAGACCCAGTACTTC. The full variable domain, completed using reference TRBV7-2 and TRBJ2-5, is GAGVSQSPSNKVTEKGKDVELRCDPISGHTALYWYRQSLGQGLEFLIYFQGNSAPDKSGLPSDRFSAERTGGSVSTLTIQRTQQEDSAVYLCASSSMGGPETQYFGPGTRLLVL.